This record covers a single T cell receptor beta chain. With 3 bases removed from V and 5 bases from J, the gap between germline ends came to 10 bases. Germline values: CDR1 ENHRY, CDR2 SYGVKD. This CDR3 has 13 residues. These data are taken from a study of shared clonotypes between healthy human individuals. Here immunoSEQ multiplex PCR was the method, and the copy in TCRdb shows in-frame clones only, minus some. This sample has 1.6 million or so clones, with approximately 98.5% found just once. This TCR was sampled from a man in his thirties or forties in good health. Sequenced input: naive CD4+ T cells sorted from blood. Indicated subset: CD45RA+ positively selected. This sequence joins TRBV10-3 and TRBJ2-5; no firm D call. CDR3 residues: CAISDRTRETQYF. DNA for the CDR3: TGTGCCATCAGTGATCGCACGAGGGAGACCCAGTACTTC.